A single TCR beta chain is shown here with its context. What it binds is unknown. Assay used: immunoSEQ multiplex PCR; TCRdb lists only in-frame clones, some missing. This sample has roughly 92,000 clones, with around nine tenths found just once. The V and J ends lost 11 bases and 7 bases respectively, with 18 bases between them. Per germline, CDR1 LNHDA and CDR2 SQIVND (reference sequence). The CDR3 consists of 14 residues. Healthy donors had no documented immune events, such as infections, while sampled. The sample belongs to a study of identifying expanded T cells in peripheral blood. Points from the study as a whole: Roughly 2-week clone count variance significantly increased as total template count grew. Over approximately two and four weeks, about 15 and 19 clones changed, versus approximately 1.1 between replicates.

V usage is TRBV19 and J usage is TRBJ1-6; D is possibly TRBD1 (6 bases). This TCR derives from a person between 18 and 70 years old in good health. The sample consisted of blood. The CDR3 here is CASATRQGNSPLHF. The CDR3 region has the DNA TGTGCCTCTGCCACCCGGCAGGGGAATTCACCCCTCCACTTT. Filled out from reference TRBV19 and TRBJ1-6, the complete variable domain reads DGGITQSPKYLFRKEGQNVTLSCEQNLNHDAMYWYRQDPGQGLRLIYYSQIVNDFQKGDIAEGYSVSREKKESFPLTVTSAQKNPTAFYLCASATRQGNSPLHFGNGTRLTVT.